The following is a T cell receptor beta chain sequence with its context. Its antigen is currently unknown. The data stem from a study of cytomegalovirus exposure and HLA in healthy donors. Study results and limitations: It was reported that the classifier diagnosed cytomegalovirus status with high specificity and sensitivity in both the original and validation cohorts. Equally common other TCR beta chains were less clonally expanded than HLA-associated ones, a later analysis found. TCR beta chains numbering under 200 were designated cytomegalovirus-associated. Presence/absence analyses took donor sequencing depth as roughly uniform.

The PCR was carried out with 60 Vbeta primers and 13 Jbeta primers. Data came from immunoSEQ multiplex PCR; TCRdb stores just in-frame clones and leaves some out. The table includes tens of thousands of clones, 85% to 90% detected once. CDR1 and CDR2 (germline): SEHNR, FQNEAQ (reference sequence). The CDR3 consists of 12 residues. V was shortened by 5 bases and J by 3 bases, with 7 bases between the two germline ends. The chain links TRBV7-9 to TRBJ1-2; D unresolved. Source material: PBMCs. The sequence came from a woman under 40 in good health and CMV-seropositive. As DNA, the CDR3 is TGTGCCAGCAGCCCTATGCACTATGGCTACACCTTC. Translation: CASSPMHYGYTF.